The 4 T cell receptor beta chains below were found in one sample sequenced in a study of T cell responses to AZD1222 COVID-19 vaccine. Assay used: immunoSEQ multiplex PCR; TCRdb lists only in-frame clones, some missing. The data hold approximately 100,000 clones, with roughly 93% observed a single time. Specimen: peripheral blood, collected on day 0 of AZD1222 vaccination. The receptors were sampled from an adult in good health.

The CDR3 spells CASSFNLAKNIQYF. The CDR3 coding sequence is TGTGCCAGTAGTTTCAATCTAGCCAAAAACATTCAGTACTTC. The chain joins TRBV19 to TRBJ2-4; the D is unclear. The germline V and J ends were trimmed by 5 bases and 0 bases, with 8 bases remaining between them. Germline values: CDR1 LNHDA, CDR2 SQIVND (reference sequence). The CDR3 length is 14 residues.

The chain combines TRBV9 with TRBJ2-5, with D possibly TRBD2 on 6 matching bases. Trimming stripped 0 bases from V and 5 bases from J, with 17 bases between. The length of the CDR3 is 16 residues. Per the germline V gene, CDR1 is SGDLS and CDR2 is YYNGEE. The DNA for the CDR3 is TGTGCCAGCAGCGTAGGTGAACTAGCCCATCCTGAGACCCAGTACTTC. As protein: CASSVGELAHPETQYF.

The V gene is TRBV7-8, the J gene TRBJ1-2; D uncertain. Per the germline V gene, CDR1 is SGHVS and CDR2 is FQNEAQ. CDR3 length equals 12 residues. V was pared by 0 bases and J by 7 bases, with 6 bases between. The CDR3 bases are TGTGCCAGCAGCTTAGCGGCCGGTGGCTACACCTTC. Amino acid sequence: CASSLAAGGYTF.

This clone appeared a single time. The genes are TRBV6-1 and TRBJ1-1; D possibly corresponds to TRBD1 (5 bases). Germline V gene data show CDR1 as MNHNS and CDR2 as SASEGT. This CDR3 is built from 11 residues. Trimming cost V 3 bases and J 6 bases, with 5 bases left between them. DNA of the CDR3: TGTGCCAGCAGTGACAGGGCTGAAGCTTTCTTT. This codes for CASSDRAEAFF.